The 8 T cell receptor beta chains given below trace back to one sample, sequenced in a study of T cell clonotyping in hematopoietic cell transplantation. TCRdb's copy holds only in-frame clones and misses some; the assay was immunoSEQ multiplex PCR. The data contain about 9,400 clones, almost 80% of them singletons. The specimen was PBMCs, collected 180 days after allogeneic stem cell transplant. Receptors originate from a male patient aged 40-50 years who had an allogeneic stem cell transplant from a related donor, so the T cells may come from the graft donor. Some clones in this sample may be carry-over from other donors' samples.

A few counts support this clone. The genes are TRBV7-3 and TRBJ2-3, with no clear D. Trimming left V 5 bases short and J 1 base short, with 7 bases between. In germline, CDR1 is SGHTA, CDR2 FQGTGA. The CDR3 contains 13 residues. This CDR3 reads CASSTQRTDTQYF. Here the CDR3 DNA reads TGTGCCAGCAGCACCCAACGCACAGATACGCAGTATTTT.

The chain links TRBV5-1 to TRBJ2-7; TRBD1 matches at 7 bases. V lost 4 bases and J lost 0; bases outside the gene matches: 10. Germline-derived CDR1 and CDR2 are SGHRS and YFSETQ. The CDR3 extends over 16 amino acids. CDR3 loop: CASSPRQGGGSYEQYF. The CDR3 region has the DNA TGCGCCAGCAGCCCCCGACAGGGTGGCGGCTCCTACGAGCAGTACTTC.

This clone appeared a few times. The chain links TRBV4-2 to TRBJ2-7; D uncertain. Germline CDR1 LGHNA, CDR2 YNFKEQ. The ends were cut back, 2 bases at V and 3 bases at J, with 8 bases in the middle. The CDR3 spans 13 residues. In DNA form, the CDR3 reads TGTGCCAGCAGCCAAAGGATCGACTACGAGCAGTACTTC. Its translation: CASSQRIDYEQYF.

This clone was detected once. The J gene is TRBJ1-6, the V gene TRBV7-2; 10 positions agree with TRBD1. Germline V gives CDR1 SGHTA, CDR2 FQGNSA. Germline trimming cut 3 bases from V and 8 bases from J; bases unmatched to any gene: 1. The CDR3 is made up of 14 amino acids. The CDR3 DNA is TGTGCCAGCAGCTTGGGACAGGGGTATTCACCCCTCCACTTT. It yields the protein CASSLGQGYSPLHF.

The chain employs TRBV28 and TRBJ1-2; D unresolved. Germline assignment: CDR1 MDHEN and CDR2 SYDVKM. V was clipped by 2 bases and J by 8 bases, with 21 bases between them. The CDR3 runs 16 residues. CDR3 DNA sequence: TGTGCCAGCAGTTTAGGGTTGCGGGGATGGACGAGGGGCTACACCTTC. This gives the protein CASSLGLRGWTRGYTF.

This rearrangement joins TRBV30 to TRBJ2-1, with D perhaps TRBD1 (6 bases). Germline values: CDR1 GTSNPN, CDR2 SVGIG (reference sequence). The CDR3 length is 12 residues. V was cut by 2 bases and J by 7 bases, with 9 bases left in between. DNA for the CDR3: TGTGCCTGGAGTCTCCAGGGGAATGAGCAGTTCTTC. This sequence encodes CAWSLQGNEQFF.

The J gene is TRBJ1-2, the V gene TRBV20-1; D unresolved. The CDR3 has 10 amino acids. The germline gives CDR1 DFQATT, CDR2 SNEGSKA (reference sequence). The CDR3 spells CRVSNYGYTF. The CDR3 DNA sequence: TGCAGGGTCTCTAACTATGGCTACACCTTC.

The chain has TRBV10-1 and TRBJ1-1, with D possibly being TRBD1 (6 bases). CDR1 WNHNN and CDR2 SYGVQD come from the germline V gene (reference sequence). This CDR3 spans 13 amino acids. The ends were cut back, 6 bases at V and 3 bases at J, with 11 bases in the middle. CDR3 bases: TGCGCCAGCAGCATCAACAGGGACACTGAAGCTTTCTTT. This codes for CASSINRDTEAFF.